These 27 T cell receptor beta chains came from one sample sequenced in a study of T cell changes during pregnancy in multiple sclerosis (dated by TCRdb to the late 2010s). Library prep was done by the immunoSEQ multiplex PCR assay. The immuneACCESS repertoire file appears here via TCRdb, limited to in-frame rearrangements. These files lack a portion of the clones; in checked studies, under half of the deficit traces to unresolved V genes, and the cause of the others is not known. In all, the sample holds about 13,000 clones, and 88% of those were seen once. The ten most abundant clones make up 8.7% of the sample. Sequences were derived from CD8+ T cells from peripheral blood mononuclear cells, sampled in the first trimester of pregnancy. The receptor set was obtained from a female donor with multiple sclerosis, enrolled in a pregnancy study.

V and J are TRBV4-3 and TRBJ1-4; 12 nucleotides align to TRBD1. Germline V gene sequence: CDR1 LGHNA, CDR2 YSLEER. The CDR3 is 15 amino acids. J lost 8 bases, V lost 4 bases, and 5 bases had no gene match. The CDR3 protein is CASSRDRGQTEKLFF. The CDR3 DNA reads TGCGCCAGCAGCCGGGACAGGGGGCAAACCGAAAAACTGTTTTTT.

The V and J genes are TRBV7-9 and TRBJ1-6, with a weak D call TRBD1 (6 bases). V was clipped by 6 bases and J by 9 bases, with 12 bases between them. CDR1 and CDR2 from the germline V gene are SEHNR and FQNEAQ (reference sequence). This CDR3 region has 13 residues. The CDR3 loop is CASSIQGSSPLHF. The CDR3 DNA sequence: TGTGCCAGCAGTATACAGGGCTCTTCACCCCTCCACTTT. Using reference TRBV7-9 and TRBJ1-6 for the parts outside the CDR3, the full variable domain is DTGVSQNPRHKITKRGQNVTFRCDPISEHNRLYWYRQTLGQGPEFLTYFQNEAQLEKSRLLSDRFSAERPKGSFSTLEIQRTEQGDSAMYLCASSIQGSSPLHFGNGTRLTVT.

The chain recombines TRBV4-1 with TRBJ1-1, with D maybe TRBD1 (6 bases). V lost 0 bases and J 7 bases, leaving 12 bases between the germline ends. The CDR3 loop spans 14 amino acids. Per the germline V gene, CDR1 is MGHRA and CDR2 is YSYEKL. The CDR3 loop reads CASSQDGQPLEAFF. In DNA form, the CDR3 reads TGCGCCAGCAGCCAAGATGGACAGCCGCTTGAAGCTTTCTTT.

The chain joins TRBV7-8 to TRBJ2-7; TRBD1 matches 7 bases. The junction had 7 bases not matched to a gene; V was cut back by 5 bases and J by 3 bases. CDR1 is SGHVS and CDR2 is FQNEAQ in the germline V gene. The CDR3 loop spans 14 amino acids. The CDR3 sequence: CASSNYRGDYEQYF. In DNA, the CDR3 is TGTGCCAGCAGCAACTACAGGGGAGACTACGAGCAGTACTTC.

The V call is TRBV27, the J call TRBJ2-3; D remains ambiguous. The CDR3 spans 14 residues. V was pared by 6 bases and J by 0 bases, with 10 bases between. Germline V gene lookup returns CDR1 MNHEY and CDR2 SMNVEV (reference sequence). This CDR3 is CASSYRSSTDTQYF. The CDR3 coding sequence is TGTGCCAGCAGCTACAGATCTAGCACAGATACGCAGTATTTT.

This clone was observed a few times. The CDR3 region is CASSPLGQETQYF. The CDR3 bases are TGTGCCAGCAGCCCCCTGGGGCAGGAGACCCAGTACTTC. The J gene is TRBJ2-5, the V gene TRBV7-8; D perhaps matches TRBD1 (5 bases). This CDR3 contains 13 residues. CDR1 and CDR2 from the germline V gene are SGHVS and FQNEAQ. V was trimmed by 5 bases and J by 5 bases, leaving 12 bases between them.

The chain is built from TRBV30 and TRBJ2-7; 8 bases match TRBD1. Losses at the gene ends were 6 bases for V and 7 bases for J; bases not matched to a gene: 17. The CDR3 is 15 residues long. Germline lookup yields CDR1 GTSNPN and CDR2 SVGIG (reference sequence). CDR3 residues: CACTLTDRDVFEQYF. The CDR3 nucleotides are TGTGCCTGCACCCTGACGGACAGGGACGTGTTTGAGCAGTACTTC.

The chain joins TRBV18 to TRBJ2-7, with 7 bases aligning to TRBD2. Unmatched junction bases numbered 5, after V lost 3 bases and J lost 3 bases. CDR3 size: 14 residues. Germline V gene sequence: CDR1 KGHSH, CDR2 LQKENI. CDR3: CASSPAGVLYEQYF. The CDR3 DNA is TGTGCCAGCTCACCTGCGGGGGTCCTCTACGAGCAGTACTTC. The full variable domain, rest sourced from reference TRBV18 and TRBJ2-7, is NAGVMQNPRHLVRRRGQEARLRCSPMKGHSHVYWYRQLPEEGLKFMVYLQKENIIDESGMPKERFSAEFPKEGPSILRIQQVVRGDSAAYFCASSPAGVLYEQYFGPGTRLTVT.

J is TRBJ2-7 and V is TRBV4-2, with 12 nucleotides matching TRBD2. In germline, CDR1 is LGHNA, CDR2 YNFKEQ. The length of the CDR3 is 15 residues. The ends lost 4 bases at V and 5 bases at J; junction bases unmatched: 6. The CDR3: CASSPSSGGADEQYF. DNA for the CDR3: TGTGCCAGCAGCCCATCTAGCGGGGGGGCCGACGAGCAGTACTTC.

The genes are TRBV2 and TRBJ1-5, with D possibly TRBD1 on 5 matching bases. Trimming pared 1 base from V and 5 bases from J, leaving 12 bases between. Looked up from germline, CDR1 is SNHLY and CDR2 is FYNNEI. This CDR3 has 15 amino acids. CDR3 coding DNA: TGTGCCAGCAGTGAAGACTCGGGGGGGGATCAGCCCCAGCATTTT. It yields the protein CASSEDSGGDQPQHF.

This clone was counted a single time. In DNA, the CDR3 is TGCGCCAGCAGAGGCTGGGGGGGGAATGGAGATACGCAGTATTTT. Amino acids: CASRGWGGNGDTQYF. The chain recombines TRBV4-1 with TRBJ2-3; TRBD2 aligns across 7 bases. Germline trimming cut 6 bases from V and 5 bases from J; bases unmatched to any gene: 11. Germline V lookup: CDR1 MGHRA, CDR2 YSYEKL. This CDR3 has 15 residues.

Comments on this clone: The germline gene is not matched at one end of the junction; a read error may be the cause. V gene TRBV4-1 combines with J gene TRBJ1-1; D call uncertain. The germline V gene encodes CDR1 MGHRA and CDR2 YSYEKL. The length of the CDR3 is 13 residues. As DNA, the CDR3 is TGCGCCAGCGGCCAAGGGCCGAACACTGAAGCTTTCTTT. Its translation is CASGQGPNTEAFF.

The chain joins TRBV6-5 to TRBJ1-4, with a tentative D call TRBD1 (5 bases). Germline loops: CDR1 MNHEY, CDR2 SVGAGI. V gave up 2 bases and J gave up 7 bases, with 11 bases separating them. The CDR3 has 14 amino acids. CDR3 DNA sequence: TGTGCCAGCAGTTACGGAGGGGAAGGTGAAAAACTGTTTTTT. As protein: CASSYGGEGEKLFF.

The CDR3 bases are TGTGCCAGCAAATCCGGGACACGGTCACCCCTCCACTTT. Amino acids: CASKSGTRSPLHF. The chain uses TRBV2 and TRBJ1-6; weak D call: TRBD1 (6 bases). V lost 7 bases and J lost 10, with 14 bases in between. Germline V gene data show CDR1 as SNHLY and CDR2 as FYNNEI. This CDR3 is built from 13 residues.

By its share, this clone is medium-sized. The chain recombines TRBV7-9 with TRBJ2-1; 9 bases agree with TRBD2. Germline-derived CDR1 and CDR2 are SEHNR and FQNEAQ (reference sequence). V trimming: 2 bases; J trimming: 10 bases; junction bases outside the gene matches: 9. This CDR3 region has 15 residues. The CDR3 reads CASSLLAGGREEQFF. For the CDR3, the DNA is TGTGCCAGCAGCTTATTGGCGGGGGGGAGAGAGGAGCAGTTCTTC.

The chain recombines TRBV5-1 with TRBJ1-5, with D tentatively TRBD1 (5 bases). The CDR3 length is 14 residues. V was pared by 0 bases and J by 2 bases, with 6 bases between. CDR1 SGHRS and CDR2 YFSETQ come from the germline V gene. In nucleotides, the CDR3 is TGCGCCAGCAGCTTGGAAGGGGGCAATCAGCCCCAGCATTTT. As protein: CASSLEGGNQPQHF. Together with reference TRBV5-1 and TRBJ1-5, the CDR3 gives the full variable domain: KAGVTQTPRYLIKTRGQQVTLSCSPISGHRSVSWYQQTPGQGLQFLFEYFSETQRNKGNFPGRFSGRQFSNSRSEMNVSTLELGDSALYLCASSLEGGNQPQHFGDGTRLSIL.

V and J are TRBV6-5 and TRBJ2-3; 7 bases are shared with TRBD2. The junction had 9 bases not matched to a gene; V was cut back by 7 bases and J by 2 bases. The CDR3 length is 15 residues. The germline CDR1 and CDR2 sequences are MNHEY and SVGAGI. CDR3 region: CASTPGEGVTDTQYF. The CDR3 nucleotides are TGTGCCAGCACCCCCGGGGAGGGCGTCACAGATACGCAGTATTTT.

The rearrangement links TRBV5-3 to TRBJ2-7, with D perhaps TRBD1 (6 bases). TRBV5-3 is flagged as an ORF with uncertain function. The CDR3 is made up of 13 amino acids. V was shortened by 5 bases and J by 5 bases, with 14 bases between the two germline ends. CDR3 coding DNA: TGTGCCAGAAGTTATAGGACAGAAAACGAGCAGTACTTC. Its protein is CARSYRTENEQYF.

The chain employs TRBV28 and TRBJ1-4; possibly TRBD1 for D (5 bases). Trimming pared 4 bases from V and 4 bases from J, leaving 13 bases between. Germline-derived CDR1 and CDR2 are MDHEN and SYDVKM. The CDR3 length is 15 residues. CDR3 bases: TGTGCCAGCAGTTCACCGACAGAGAGTAATGAAAAACTGTTTTTT. Its protein product is CASSSPTESNEKLFF.

The chain employs TRBV15 and TRBJ2-1, with D perhaps matching TRBD1 (5 bases). Germline loops: CDR1 LNHNV, CDR2 YYDKDF (reference sequence). The CDR3 spans 15 residues. The V end was cut by 1 base, the J end by 0 bases, with 7 bases between. The CDR3 region is CATSRGGGSYNEQFF. CDR3 sequence (DNA): TGTGCCACCAGCAGAGGGGGCGGCTCCTACAATGAGCAGTTCTTC.

This clone was seen only once. The rearrangement links TRBV27 to TRBJ2-3; D is unclear. Trimming left V 6 bases short and J 1 base short, with 14 bases between. The CDR3 runs to 15 residues. CDR1 MNHEY and CDR2 SMNVEV come from the germline V gene (reference sequence). CDR3 loop: CASSLIPQGTDTQYF. DNA for the CDR3: TGTGCCAGCAGCCTTATCCCGCAGGGCACAGATACGCAGTATTTT.

V is TRBV6-6 and J is TRBJ2-3; 7 nucleotides agree with TRBD1. The J segment lost 5 bases and the V segment lost 0 bases, leaving 5 bases of the junction unmatched. Germline CDR1 reads MNHNY; CDR2 reads SVGAGI (reference sequence). The CDR3 has 15 residues. DNA for the CDR3: TGTGCCAGCAGTTACTCGGTAGGGGGCAGAGATACGCAGTATTTT. This codes for CASSYSVGGRDTQYF.

This clone was observed a handful of times. The rearrangement uses TRBV23-1 and TRBJ2-1; possible D gene TRBD1, 5 bases. Being an ORF, TRBV23-1 has a function that is uncertain. This CDR3 is 13 amino acids long. The V end was cut by 8 bases, the J end by 2 bases, with 10 bases between. The CDR3 coding sequence is TGCGCCAGCGGGGCCCGGGCCTACAATGAGCAGTTCTTC. Translating it yields CASGARAYNEQFF.

The chain combines TRBV27 with TRBJ2-7; the D gene is possibly TRBD1 (6 bases). V lost 5 bases and J lost 0, with 11 bases in between. The CDR3 runs to 14 residues. The germline gives CDR1 MNHEY, CDR2 SMNVEV (reference sequence). The chain's CDR3 is CASSTGFGSYEQYF. CDR3 nucleotide sequence: TGTGCCAGCAGTACAGGGTTTGGCTCCTACGAGCAGTACTTC.

This chain uses TRBV15 with TRBJ2-3, with a weak D call TRBD2 (6 bases). Germline V gene sequence: CDR1 LNHNV, CDR2 YYDKDF (reference sequence). The CDR3 totals 16 residues. Trimming removed 3 bases at V and 6 bases at J, with 19 bases between. The CDR3 sequence is CATSRRPGTEWDTQYF. The CDR3, as DNA: TGTGCCACCAGCAGGAGGCCGGGGACTGAGTGGGATACGCAGTATTTT.

The chain has TRBV19 and TRBJ2-4, with D maybe TRBD2 (7 bases). Trimming stripped 6 bases from V and 7 bases from J, with 19 bases between. Per the germline V gene, CDR1 is LNHDA and CDR2 is SQIVND (reference sequence). This CDR3 is built from 15 residues. CDR3 region: CASSQQGGRLNIQYF. The CDR3 nucleotides read TGTGCCAGTAGCCAACAGGGAGGGAGATTGAACATTCAGTACTTC. Full variable domain (rest looked up from reference TRBV19 and TRBJ2-4): DGGITQSPKYLFRKEGQNVTLSCEQNLNHDAMYWYRQDPGQGLRLIYYSQIVNDFQKGDIAEGYSVSREKKESFPLTVTSAQKNPTAFYLCASSQQGGRLNIQYFGAGTRLSVL.

This CDR3 is CASRKRTRGTAEAFF. DNA of the CDR3: TGTGCCAGCAGAAAACGAACTCGTGGGACAGCCGAAGCTTTCTTT. The chain joins TRBV6-5 to TRBJ1-1; 7 bases align to TRBD1. The CDR3 consists of 15 residues. J lost 8 bases, V lost 6 bases, and 15 bases had no gene match. CDR1 and CDR2 from the germline V gene are MNHEY and SVGAGI.